Sequencing of this TCR beta chain was carried out in a study of OX40 agonist ivuxolimab in advanced cancers. Study conclusions and caveats: Low levels of normalized T-cell clonal expansion also appeared in some nonresponders.

To note about this clone: Antigen specificity is unknown.

Trimming removed 4 bases from V and 3 bases from J, with 21 bases in between. Per the germline V gene, CDR1 is GTSNPN and CDR2 is SVGIG (reference sequence). This CDR3 has 16 residues. The data were produced by immunoSEQ multiplex PCR, yet TCRdb's version contains in-frame clones alone and is incomplete. The sample includes around 58,000 clones, 80% to 85% of them seen just once. V and J are TRBV30 and TRBJ1-1, with no clear D. The receptor's source is an adult with an advanced solid tumor such as melanoma, head and neck, liver or kidney cancer. Sequenced here: CD4+ or CD8+ T cells sorted from blood, sampled in a trial of the OX40 agonist ivuxolimab. The CDR3 spells CAWILPAGRADTEAFF. CDR3 bases: TGTGCCTGGATCCTCCCGGCGGGGAGGGCGGACACTGAAGCTTTCTTT.